This entry lists 3 T cell receptor beta chains sequenced from one sample in a study of blood T cell repertoires in COVID-19. The protocol was immunoSEQ multiplex PCR, while the TCRdb copy is restricted to in-frame clones and leaves out a portion. This table has about 430,000 clones, roughly 90% appearing once. The sequencing input was PBMCs or T cells enriched from blood (not recorded which). The receptors derive from a woman aged 18-30 years who had been exposed to COVID-19.

In its sample, this clone was seen a few times. This chain connects TRBV15 to TRBJ1-4; D gene ambiguous. CDR1 is LNHNV, CDR2 YYDKDF, per germline (reference sequence). With 1 base removed from V and 3 bases from J, the gap between germline ends came to 18 bases. The CDR3 length is 18 residues. The DNA of the CDR3 is TGTGCCACCAGCAGAGCTCCATTGGCAGGCACAGCTAATGAAAAACTGTTTTTT. This sequence encodes CATSRAPLAGTANEKLFF.

The chain is built from TRBV30 and TRBJ2-7; 10 nucleotides line up with TRBD1. This CDR3 contains 13 residues. V dropped 3 bases and J dropped 5; count of bases not matched to a gene: 4. CDR1 and CDR2 from the germline V gene are GTSNPN and SVGIG (reference sequence). The CDR3 loop is CAWRGTGAHEQYF. In DNA form, the CDR3 reads TGTGCCTGGAGGGGGACAGGGGCCCACGAGCAGTACTTC.

This sequence joins TRBV2 and TRBJ2-7; 7 bases fit TRBD1. The V segment lost 5 bases and the J segment 5 bases; nucleotides outside the gene matches: 6. Germline CDR1 reads SNHLY; CDR2 reads FYNNEI. The CDR3 runs to 13 residues. The CDR3 region is CASSRQGLDEQYF. CDR3 bases: TGTGCCAGCAGTAGACAGGGTTTAGACGAGCAGTACTTC.